Below, one TCR beta chain is given with its context. The antigen is undetermined. The genomic DNA of each subset was split evenly across several immunoSEQ plates. Clones were read by immunoSEQ multiplex PCR, and TCRdb kept only the in-frame ones, dropping some. In the table there are just over 2,000,000 clones, roughly 94% of which are singletons. CD4+ cells were split into CD45RA+ naive and CD45RA-negative memory subsets. This sample is drawn from a study of shared clonotypes between healthy human individuals. Points from the study as a whole: The low donor count limited represented genetic and exposure-history diversity.

Sequenced sample: naive CD4+ T cells sorted from blood. Regarding subset: CD45RA+ positively selected. This receptor was obtained from a man aged 18 to 29 in good health.

The CDR3 bases are TGCGCCAGCAGCCCTATTCTCCTCGCCTACGAGCAGTACTTC. Its translation: CASSPILLAYEQYF. The chain links TRBV4-3 to TRBJ2-7, with no clear D. Trimming shortened V by 4 bases and J by 2 bases, and 12 bases separated the two germline ends. This CDR3 has 14 amino acids. Per germline, CDR1 LGHNA and CDR2 YSLEER.